The present T cell receptor beta chain was sequenced within a study of blood T cell repertoires in COVID-19. Study details: Sample material is recorded as cDNA or gDNA derived from T cells, B-cell-depleted T cells, or PBMCs.

Germline V gene lookup returns CDR1 MDHEN and CDR2 SYDVKM. This CDR3 comprises 16 residues. With 4 bases clipped from V and 2 bases from J, the junction kept 8 bases outside the gene matches. Cohort allocation depended upon clinical history that participants reported. Two consecutive negative NP/OP PCR tests, clearance, or resolved symptoms defined Cohort 3 recovery. Original processing notes: Reference gene primer amplification yielded estimated nucleated cell counts. Clones were sequenced by immunoSEQ multiplex PCR, and TCRdb holds only the in-frame ones, with some missing. The V and J calls and clone size come from that table; D and trimming were worked out from the DNA. The table shows 280,000 or so clones, with 87% occurring only once.

The sequencing input was PBMCs or T cells enriched from blood (not recorded which). The sequence derives from a woman in her 40s who had recovered from COVID-19. The chain links TRBV28 to TRBJ1-2; 9 nucleotides agree with TRBD1. The CDR3 spells CASSSSSGTGNYGYTF. The CDR3, as DNA: TGTGCCAGCAGTTCTTCCTCCGGGACAGGGAACTATGGCTACACCTTC.